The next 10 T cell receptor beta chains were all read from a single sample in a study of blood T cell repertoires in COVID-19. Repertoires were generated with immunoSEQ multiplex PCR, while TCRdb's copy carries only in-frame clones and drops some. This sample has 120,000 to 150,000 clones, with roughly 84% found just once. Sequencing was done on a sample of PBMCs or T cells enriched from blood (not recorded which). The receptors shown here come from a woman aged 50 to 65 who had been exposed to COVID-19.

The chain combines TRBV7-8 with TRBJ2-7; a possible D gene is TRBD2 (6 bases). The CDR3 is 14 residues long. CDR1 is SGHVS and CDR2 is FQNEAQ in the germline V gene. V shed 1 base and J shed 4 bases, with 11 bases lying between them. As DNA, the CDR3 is TGTGCCAGCAGCTTAGGCGGGGCCATTTACGAGCAGTACTTC. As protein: CASSLGGAIYEQYF.

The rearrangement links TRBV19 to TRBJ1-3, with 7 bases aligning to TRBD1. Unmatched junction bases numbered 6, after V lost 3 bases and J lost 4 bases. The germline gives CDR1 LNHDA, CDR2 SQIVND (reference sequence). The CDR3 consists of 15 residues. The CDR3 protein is CASSIPTGLGNTIYF. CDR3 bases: TGTGCCAGTAGTATCCCGACAGGGCTCGGAAACACCATATATTTT.

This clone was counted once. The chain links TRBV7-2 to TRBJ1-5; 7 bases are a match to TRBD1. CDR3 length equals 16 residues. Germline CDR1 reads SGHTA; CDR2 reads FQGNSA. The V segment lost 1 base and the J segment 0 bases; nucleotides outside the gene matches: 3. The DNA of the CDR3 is TGTGCCAGCAGCTTAGGCAGGGGGTATAGCAATCAGCCCCAGCATTTT. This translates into CASSLGRGYSNQPQHF.

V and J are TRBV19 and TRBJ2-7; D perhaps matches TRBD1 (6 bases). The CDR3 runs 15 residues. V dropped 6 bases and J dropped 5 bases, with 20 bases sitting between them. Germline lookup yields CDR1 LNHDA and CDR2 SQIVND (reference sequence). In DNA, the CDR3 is TGTGCCAGTAGACCTGGACAGACGGTCATCAACGAGCAGTACTTC. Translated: CASRPGQTVINEQYF. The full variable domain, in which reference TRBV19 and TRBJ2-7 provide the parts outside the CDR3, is DGGITQSPKYLFRKEGQNVTLSCEQNLNHDAMYWYRQDPGQGLRLIYYSQIVNDFQKGDIAEGYSVSREKKESFPLTVTSAQKNPTAFYLCASRPGQTVINEQYFGPGTRLTVT.

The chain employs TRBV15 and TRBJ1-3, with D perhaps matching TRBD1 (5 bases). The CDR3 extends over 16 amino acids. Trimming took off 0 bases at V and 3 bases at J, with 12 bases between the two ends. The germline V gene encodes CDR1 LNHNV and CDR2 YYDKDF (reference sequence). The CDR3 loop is CATSRDREGYGNTIYF. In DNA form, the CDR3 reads TGTGCCACCAGCAGAGATAGGGAGGGGTATGGAAACACCATATATTTT.

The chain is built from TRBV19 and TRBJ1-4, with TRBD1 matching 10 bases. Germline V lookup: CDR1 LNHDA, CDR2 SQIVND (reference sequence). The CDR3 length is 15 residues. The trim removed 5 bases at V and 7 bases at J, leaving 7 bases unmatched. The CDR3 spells CASSLPGQGSEKLFF. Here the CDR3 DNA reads TGTGCCAGTAGTCTACCGGGACAGGGGAGTGAAAAACTGTTTTTT. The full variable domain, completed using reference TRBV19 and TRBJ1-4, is DGGITQSPKYLFRKEGQNVTLSCEQNLNHDAMYWYRQDPGQGLRLIYYSQIVNDFQKGDIAEGYSVSREKKESFPLTVTSAQKNPTAFYLCASSLPGQGSEKLFFGSGTQLSVL.

CDR3 sequence: CASSLGDTFQETQYF. CDR3 coding DNA: TGTGCCAGCTCACTTGGGGACACTTTCCAAGAGACCCAGTACTTC. The gene calls are TRBV18 and TRBJ2-5; tentatively, D is TRBD1 (6 bases). In germline, CDR1 is KGHSH, CDR2 LQKENI. V was pared by 4 bases and J by 1 base, with 13 bases between. This CDR3 comprises 15 residues.

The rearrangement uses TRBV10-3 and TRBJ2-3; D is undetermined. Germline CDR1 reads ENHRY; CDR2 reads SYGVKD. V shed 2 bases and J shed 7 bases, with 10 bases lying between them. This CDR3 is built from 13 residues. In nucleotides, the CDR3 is TGTGCCATCAGTGAGGCTCGCAGAAATACGCAGTATTTT. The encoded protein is CAISEARRNTQYF.

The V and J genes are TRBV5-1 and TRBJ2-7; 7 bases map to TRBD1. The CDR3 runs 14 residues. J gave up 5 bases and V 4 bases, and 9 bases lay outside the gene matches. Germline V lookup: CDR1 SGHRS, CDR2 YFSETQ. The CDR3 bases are TGCGCCAGCAGCCTCCGACAGGGTCTGGACGAGCAGTACTTC. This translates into CASSLRQGLDEQYF.

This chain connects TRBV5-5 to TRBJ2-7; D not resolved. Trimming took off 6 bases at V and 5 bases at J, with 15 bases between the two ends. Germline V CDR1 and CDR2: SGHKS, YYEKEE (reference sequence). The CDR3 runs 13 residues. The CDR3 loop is CASTSQAANEQYF. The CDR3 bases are TGTGCCAGCACGTCGCAAGCAGCGAACGAGCAGTACTTC.